This T cell receptor beta chain was profiled in a study of T cell responses to AZD1222 COVID-19 vaccine. Study observations and caveats: A mostly white British donor set with more females was recruited, and clonal diversity was possibly underestimated. Reportedly, nearly half of unique spike TCRs recognized epitopes outside B.1.351/B.1.1.7 mutations. Spike-wide vaccine-associated CD4 TCRs dominated at 160-218 and 743-854. Sampling captured repertoires only after the peak T cell response.

Repertoires were generated with immunoSEQ multiplex PCR, while TCRdb's copy carries only in-frame clones and drops some. The sample has about 100,000 clones; about 90% are singletons. The V gene lost 5 bases and the J gene lost 10 bases, with 15 bases spanning the gap. The CDR3 has 13 amino acids. Per the germline V gene, CDR1 is LNHDA and CDR2 is SQIVND (reference sequence). As for this clone: What it binds is not known.

The chain joins TRBV19 to TRBJ1-5, with D perhaps TRBD1 (5 bases). The sample in question was peripheral blood, obtained on day 0 of AZD1222 vaccination. This clonotype was sampled from an adult in good health. The CDR3: CASSAGRGYPQHF. The CDR3 bases are TGTGCCAGTAGTGCGGGACGGGGCTATCCCCAGCATTTT.